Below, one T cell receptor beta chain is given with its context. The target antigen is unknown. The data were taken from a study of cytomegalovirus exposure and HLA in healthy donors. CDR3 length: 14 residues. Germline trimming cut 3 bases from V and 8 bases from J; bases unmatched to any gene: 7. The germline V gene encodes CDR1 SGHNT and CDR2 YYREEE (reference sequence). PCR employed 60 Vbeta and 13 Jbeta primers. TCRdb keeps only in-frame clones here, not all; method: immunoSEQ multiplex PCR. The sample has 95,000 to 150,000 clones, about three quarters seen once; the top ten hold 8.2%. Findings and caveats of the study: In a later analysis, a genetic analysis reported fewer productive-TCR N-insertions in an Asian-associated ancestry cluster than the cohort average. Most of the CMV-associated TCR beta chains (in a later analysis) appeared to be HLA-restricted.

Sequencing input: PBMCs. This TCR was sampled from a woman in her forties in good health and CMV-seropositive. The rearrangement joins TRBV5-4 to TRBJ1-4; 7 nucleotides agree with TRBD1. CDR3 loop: CASSYKTGYEKLFF. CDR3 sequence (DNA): TGTGCCAGCAGCTATAAGACAGGGTACGAAAAACTGTTTTTT.